The 17 T cell receptor beta chains below all came from one sample that was sequenced in a study of blood T cell repertoires in COVID-19 (dated by TCRdb to 2019 to 2021). Libraries were constructed by the immunoSEQ multiplex PCR assay. TCRdb mirrors the immuneACCESS table, restricted to in-frame sequences. Some clones are absent from its copies; in checked studies, under half trace to an unresolved V gene, and the reason for the others is unknown. This sample comprises fewer than 350,000 clones, approximately 87% of them detected only once. About 7.8% of the sample is taken by the ten largest. Specimen: peripheral blood. The source of these receptors is a woman aged 50 to 60 who had recovered from COVID-19.

In this sample, this clone turned up a few times. The rearrangement uses TRBV5-4 and TRBJ2-5; D might be TRBD1 (6 bases). V was shortened by 4 bases and J by 4 bases, with 11 bases between the two germline ends. This CDR3 region has 13 residues. The germline V gene encodes CDR1 SGHNT and CDR2 YYREEE (reference sequence). CDR3 sequence (DNA): TGTGCCAGCAGCCGGGTAGGGGGAGAGACCCAGTACTTC. It yields the protein CASSRVGGETQYF.

J is TRBJ1-1 and V is TRBV28, with D maybe TRBD1 (5 bases). CDR1 and CDR2 from the germline V gene are MDHEN and SYDVKM. Between the trimmed V and J ends, which lost 1 base and 4 bases, there was a span of 7 bases. The CDR3 spans 13 residues. The CDR3 DNA is TGTGCCAGCAGTTTATCAGGGTTCACTGAAGCTTTCTTT. Protein product: CASSLSGFTEAFF.

Turning to this clone: This CDR3 is also generated by other DNA sequences in the sample. This chain joins TRBV12-3 or TRBV12-4 and TRBJ1-1; no firm D call. V lost 1 base and J 3 bases, leaving 6 bases between the germline ends. The CDR3 loop spans 13 amino acids. CDR3 loop: CASSLVEYTEAFF. CDR3 nucleotide sequence: TGTGCCAGCAGTTTAGTAGAATACACTGAAGCTTTCTTT.

V and J are TRBV10-1 and TRBJ1-2; tentative D call: TRBD1 (6 bases). This CDR3 spans 14 amino acids. The V end lost 11 bases, the J end lost 4 bases, and 20 bases lay between the germline ends. Per the germline V gene, CDR1 is WNHNN and CDR2 is SYGVQD (reference sequence). This CDR3 reads CAGPKTGGIYGYTF. The CDR3 DNA follows: TGCGCCGGCCCTAAGACAGGTGGGATCTATGGCTACACCTTC.

V is TRBV7-2 and J is TRBJ2-4; 9 nucleotides line up with TRBD1. Germline CDR1 reads SGHTA; CDR2 reads FQGNSA. V was pared by 3 bases and J by 0 bases, with 9 bases of the junction left unmatched. This CDR3 comprises 18 residues. Here the CDR3 reads CASSLGAQGARAKNIQYF. In DNA, the CDR3 is TGTGCCAGCAGCTTGGGGGCACAGGGGGCTCGAGCCAAAAACATTCAGTACTTC. Filled out from reference TRBV7-2 and TRBJ2-4, the complete variable domain reads GAGVSQSPSNKVTEKGKDVELRCDPISGHTALYWYRQSLGQGLEFLIYFQGNSAPDKSGLPSDRFSAERTGGSVSTLTIQRTQQEDSAVYLCASSLGAQGARAKNIQYFGAGTRLSVL.

The V call is TRBV30, the J call TRBJ2-1, with 13 positions matching TRBD2. The length of the CDR3 is 13 residues. V was pared by 3 bases and J by 13 bases, with 6 bases of the junction left unmatched. Germline values: CDR1 GTSNPN, CDR2 SVGIG (reference sequence). This chain's CDR3 is CAWSAGLAGQQFF. CDR3 nucleotide sequence: TGTGCCTGGAGCGCGGGACTAGCGGGGCAACAGTTCTTC.

The gene calls are TRBV10-2 and TRBJ2-1; 11 bases are shared with TRBD2. Germline V CDR1 and CDR2: WSHSY, SAAADI. Trimming at V came to 1 base and at J to 9 bases, leaving 5 bases not matched to a gene. The CDR3 totals 15 residues. This CDR3 reads CASSELAGGRSEQFF. The CDR3 nucleotides are TGCGCCAGCAGTGAGTTAGCGGGGGGGCGGAGTGAGCAGTTCTTC.

This clone came up many times. The chain couples TRBV5-4 to TRBJ2-7; 8 bases match TRBD2. The CDR3 has 16 amino acids. Germline V gene sequence: CDR1 SGHNT, CDR2 YYREEE (reference sequence). V shed 0 bases, J shed 1 base, and the junction held 6 bases outside the gene matches. The CDR3 DNA reads TGTGCCAGCAGCTTGGATCCCCAGCGGGGGTCCTACGAGCAGTACTTC. Its translation is CASSLDPQRGSYEQYF.

The rearrangement uses TRBV6-5 and TRBJ2-7, with a weak D call TRBD2 (6 bases). The V end was cut by 8 bases, the J end by 7 bases, with 12 bases between. Per the germline V gene, CDR1 is MNHEY and CDR2 is SVGAGI. This CDR3 is 11 amino acids long. The DNA of the CDR3 is TGTGCCAGCCGGGAGCGAGGAGAGCAGTACTTC. Residues: CASRERGEQYF.

The chain is built from TRBV6-5 and TRBJ1-1, with D unresolved. Trimming shortened V by 7 bases and J by 4 bases, and 13 bases separated the two germline ends. Germline assignment: CDR1 MNHEY and CDR2 SVGAGI. This CDR3 is 13 amino acids long. This CDR3 reads CASTIRGITEAFF. The CDR3 DNA follows: TGTGCCAGCACCATAAGAGGGATCACTGAAGCTTTCTTT.

The CDR3 region is CASSFSGTSRDTIYF. DNA of the CDR3: TGTGCCAGCAGCTTTTCCGGGACATCTAGGGACACCATATATTTT. The chain is built from TRBV11-2 and TRBJ1-3, with D maybe TRBD1 (6 bases). Germline CDR1 and CDR2: SGHAT and FQNNGV. The V end lost 3 bases, the J end lost 8 bases, and 17 bases lay between the germline ends. The CDR3 runs 15 residues.

This clone was recorded a few times. The chain has TRBV28 and TRBJ1-5; 7 bases fit TRBD1. Germline lookup yields CDR1 MDHEN and CDR2 SYDVKM. V lost 5 bases to trimming and J lost 5 bases; unmatched junction nucleotides: 9. CDR3 size: 15 residues. The CDR3 nucleotides are TGTGCCAGCAGTAGCTCCGGGACAGTATATCAGCCCCAGCATTTT. Its protein is CASSSSGTVYQPQHF.

The chain combines TRBV9 with TRBJ1-2; a weak D match, TRBD1 (5 bases). The V end was cut by 1 base, the J end by 6 bases, with 19 bases between. Germline values: CDR1 SGDLS, CDR2 YYNGEE. This CDR3 has 16 amino acids. CDR3 bases: TGTGCCAGCAGCGTAAGCGGTGGGGGGTGGGGCGATGGCTACACCTTC. It is translated as CASSVSGGGWGDGYTF.

The genes are TRBV4-3 and TRBJ1-6; 7 bases line up with TRBD1. Unmatched junction bases numbered 5, after V lost 4 bases and J lost 2 bases. The CDR3 has 16 residues. From germline, CDR1 is LGHNA and CDR2 YSLEER. CDR3 DNA sequence: TGCGCCAGCAGCCCCTCAGGGACAGCCTATAATTCACCCCTCCACTTT. Encoded protein: CASSPSGTAYNSPLHF.

This clone was counted a single time. This chain joins TRBV7-9 and TRBJ2-5; D is perhaps TRBD1 (6 bases). CDR3 length: 14 amino acids. Germline V gene sequence: CDR1 SEHNR, CDR2 FQNEAQ (reference sequence). V was cut by 1 base and J by 2 bases, with 8 bases left in between. The CDR3 region has the DNA TGTGCCAGCAGCTTAGGGACAGTGCAAGAGACCCAGTACTTC. It translates to CASSLGTVQETQYF. Full variable domain (missing parts from reference TRBV7-9 and TRBJ2-5): DTGVSQNPRHKITKRGQNVTFRCDPISEHNRLYWYRQTLGQGPEFLTYFQNEAQLEKSRLLSDRFSAERPKGSFSTLEIQRTEQGDSAMYLCASSLGTVQETQYFGPGTRLLVL.

J is TRBJ1-4 and V is TRBV7-6, with 10 bases lining up with TRBD1. In germline, CDR1 is SGHVS, CDR2 FNYEAQ. The CDR3 consists of 16 residues. V shed 2 bases and J 8 bases; nucleotides not matched to a gene: 8. CDR3 loop: CASSLNRDRGREKLFF. CDR3 nucleotides: TGTGCCAGCAGCTTAAACCGGGACAGGGGCCGAGAAAAACTGTTTTTT.

The chain has TRBV15 and TRBJ2-1; tentative D call: TRBD1 (5 bases). CDR1 and CDR2 (germline): LNHNV, YYDKDF (reference sequence). The CDR3 length is 15 residues. V shed 1 base and J shed 9 bases, with 16 bases lying between them. CDR3 amino acids: CATSRAAGLGPEQFF. DNA of the CDR3: TGTGCCACCAGCAGAGCGGCAGGGTTAGGGCCTGAGCAGTTCTTC. Variable domain in full (rest from reference TRBV15 and TRBJ2-1): DAMVIQNPRYQVTQFGKPVTLSCSQTLNHNVMYWYQQKSSQAPKLLFHYYDKDFNNEADTPDNFQSRRPNTSFCFLDIRSPGLGDTAMYLCATSRAAGLGPEQFFGPGTRLTVL.